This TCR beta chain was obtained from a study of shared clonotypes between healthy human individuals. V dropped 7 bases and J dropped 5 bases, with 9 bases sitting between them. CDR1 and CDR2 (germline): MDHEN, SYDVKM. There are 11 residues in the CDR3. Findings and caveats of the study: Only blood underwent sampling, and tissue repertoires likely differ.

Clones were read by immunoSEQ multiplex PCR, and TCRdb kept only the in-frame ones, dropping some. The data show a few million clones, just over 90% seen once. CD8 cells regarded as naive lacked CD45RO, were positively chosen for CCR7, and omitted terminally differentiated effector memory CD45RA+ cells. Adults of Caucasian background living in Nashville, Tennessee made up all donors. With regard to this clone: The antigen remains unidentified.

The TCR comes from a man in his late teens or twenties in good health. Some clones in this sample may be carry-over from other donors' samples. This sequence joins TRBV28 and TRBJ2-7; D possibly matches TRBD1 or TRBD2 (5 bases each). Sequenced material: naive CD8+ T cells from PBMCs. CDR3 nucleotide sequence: TGTGCCAGCAATAGAGGGGACGAGCAGTACTTC. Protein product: CASNRGDEQYF.